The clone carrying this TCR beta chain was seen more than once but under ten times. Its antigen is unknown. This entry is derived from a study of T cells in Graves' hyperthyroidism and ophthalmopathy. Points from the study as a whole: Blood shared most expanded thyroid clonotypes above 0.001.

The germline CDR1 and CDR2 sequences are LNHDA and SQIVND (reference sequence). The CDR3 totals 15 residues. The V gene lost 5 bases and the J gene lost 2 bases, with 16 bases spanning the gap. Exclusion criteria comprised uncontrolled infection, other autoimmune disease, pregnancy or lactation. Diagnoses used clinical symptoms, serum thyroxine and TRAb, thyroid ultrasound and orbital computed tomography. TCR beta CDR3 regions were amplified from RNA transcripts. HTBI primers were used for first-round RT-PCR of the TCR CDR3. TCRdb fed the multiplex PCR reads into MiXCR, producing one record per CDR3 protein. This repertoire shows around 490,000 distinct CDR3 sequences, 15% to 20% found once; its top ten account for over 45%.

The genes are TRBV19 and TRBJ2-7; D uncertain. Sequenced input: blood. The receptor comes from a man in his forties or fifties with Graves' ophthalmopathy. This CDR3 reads CASSPLGSSAYEQYF. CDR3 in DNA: TGTGCCAGTAGTCCTCTGGGGTCTTCAGCCTACGAGCAGTACTTC.